Below, 12 T cell receptor beta chains from the same sample are listed, as sequenced in a study of T cell changes during pregnancy in multiple sclerosis. Method: immunoSEQ multiplex PCR; TCRdb's copy keeps in-frame clones and lacks some. The data contain about 38,000 clones, 75% to 95% of them singletons. The sequences come from CD8+ T cells from peripheral blood mononuclear cells, collected in the second trimester of pregnancy. The receptor source for this set is a female donor with multiple sclerosis, enrolled in a pregnancy study.

The rearrangement joins TRBV15 to TRBJ1-1, with a tentative D call TRBD1 (5 bases). V dropped 2 bases and J dropped 4 bases, with 11 bases sitting between them. Per the germline V gene, CDR1 is LNHNV and CDR2 is YYDKDF (reference sequence). The CDR3 runs 14 residues. CDR3 amino acids: CATSRKRGTTEAFF. For the CDR3, the DNA is TGTGCCACCAGCAGAAAACGGGGGACCACTGAAGCTTTCTTT.

This clone appeared a single time. This chain connects TRBV4-2 to TRBJ1-1; TRBD1 aligns across 7 bases. The CDR3 totals 13 residues. Losses at the gene ends were 4 bases for V and 10 bases for J; bases not matched to a gene: 9. Germline V lookup: CDR1 LGHNA, CDR2 YNFKEQ. Here the CDR3 reads CASSLRDSRRAFF. The CDR3 DNA reads TGTGCCAGCAGCCTTCGGGACAGCCGAAGAGCTTTCTTT.

The gene calls are TRBV6-1 and TRBJ2-7; weak D call: TRBD2 (5 bases). The V end lost 4 bases, the J end lost 3 bases, and 7 bases lay between the germline ends. Germline CDR1 MNHNS, CDR2 SASEGT. This CDR3 spans 12 amino acids. For the CDR3, the DNA is TGTGCCAGCAGTGTGGGGAGCTACGAGCAGTACTTC. Translation: CASSVGSYEQYF.

The V and J genes are TRBV6-6 and TRBJ2-3; tentative D call: TRBD2 (7 bases). The V end lost 4 bases, the J end lost 1 base, and 15 bases lay between the germline ends. The CDR3 loop spans 16 amino acids. From germline, CDR1 is MNHNY and CDR2 SVGAGI (reference sequence). This CDR3 reads CASSFRGGLGTDTQYF. DNA for the CDR3: TGTGCCAGCAGTTTTAGGGGGGGCCTTGGCACAGATACGCAGTATTTT.

The V call is TRBV30, the J call TRBJ1-1; D unresolved. The CDR3 spans 14 residues. Germline V gene lookup returns CDR1 GTSNPN and CDR2 SVGIG (reference sequence). Deletions cut 5 bases from V and 1 base from J, with 14 bases between. Here the CDR3 DNA reads TGTGCCTGGGATCCGAGGAGGGCGAACACTGAAGCTTTCTTT. Its protein product is CAWDPRRANTEAFF.

This chain uses TRBV5-1 with TRBJ2-7; no definite D call. Trimming took 4 bases from V and 6 from J, leaving 8 bases between them. CDR3 size: 11 residues. Germline-derived CDR1 and CDR2 are SGHRS and YFSETQ. The CDR3 sequence is CASSPDVEQYF. The CDR3 DNA is TGCGCCAGCAGCCCAGATGTCGAGCAGTACTTC.

V and J are TRBV7-8 and TRBJ1-5, with D possibly TRBD1 on 5 matching bases. The CDR3 totals 15 residues. V was shortened by 3 bases and J by 3 bases, with 12 bases between the two germline ends. Germline V CDR1 and CDR2: SGHVS, FQNEAQ. The CDR3 DNA reads as TGTGCCAGCAGCTTGGACACACGTTACAATCAGCCCCAGCATTTT. Residues: CASSLDTRYNQPQHF. The whole variable domain, filled in from reference TRBV7-8 and TRBJ1-5, reads GAGVSQSPRYKVAKRGQDVALRCDPISGHVSLFWYQQALGQGPEFLTYFQNEAQLDKSGLPSDRFFAERPEGSVSTLKIQRTQQEDSAVYLCASSLDTRYNQPQHFGDGTRLSIL.

The J gene is TRBJ1-3, the V gene TRBV4-3, with D perhaps matching TRBD1 (6 bases). V lost 0 bases, J lost 3 bases, and 21 bases lay in between. In germline, CDR1 is LGHNA, CDR2 YSLEER. The CDR3 sequence is 19 residues long. CDR3 amino acids: CASSQDRQGTTLDGNTIYF. In nucleotides, the CDR3 is TGCGCCAGCAGCCAAGATCGGCAGGGGACCACCTTGGATGGAAACACCATATATTTT.

This chain uses TRBV7-2 with TRBJ2-7, with TRBD2 matching over 12 bases. The CDR3 is 18 amino acids. The V segment lost 2 bases and the J segment 4 bases; nucleotides outside the gene matches: 12. Germline CDR1 SGHTA, CDR2 FQGNSA. The CDR3: CASSLIGLAGGFRYEQYF. DNA for the CDR3: TGTGCCAGCAGCTTAATTGGCCTAGCGGGGGGGTTTCGGTACGAGCAGTACTTC.

With regard to this clone: The same CDR3 also results from other DNA sequences found in this sample. J is TRBJ2-7 and V is TRBV27; maybe TRBD1 (6 bases). Germline CDR1 and CDR2: MNHEY and SMNVEV (reference sequence). With 4 bases removed from V and 0 bases from J, the gap between germline ends came to 10 bases. The CDR3 has 14 amino acids. CDR3 sequence: CASSSTGSSYEQYF. The CDR3 nucleotides are TGTGCCAGCAGTTCTACAGGGAGCTCCTACGAGCAGTACTTC.

J is TRBJ1-1 and V is TRBV30, with TRBD1 as a possible D gene (5 bases). The germline gives CDR1 GTSNPN, CDR2 SVGIG (reference sequence). The V end was cut by 3 bases, the J end by 1 base, with 12 bases between. This CDR3 is built from 14 residues. In nucleotides, the CDR3 is TGTGCCTGGAGGGCAAACGGGGGGAACACTGAAGCTTTCTTT. Residues: CAWRANGGNTEAFF.

The chain is built from TRBV7-8 and TRBJ1-2, with TRBD1 identical over 7 bases. V shed 6 bases, J shed 4 bases, and the junction held 8 bases outside the gene matches. CDR1 and CDR2 from the germline V gene are SGHVS and FQNEAQ. This CDR3 is 14 amino acids long. CDR3 loop: CASRGTGALYGYTF. CDR3 nucleotide sequence: TGTGCCAGCAGAGGAACAGGGGCTCTCTATGGCTACACCTTC.